These 27 T cell receptor beta chains share one sample of origin, sequenced in a study of control samples from healthy donors and cancer patients (dated by TCRdb to about 2020). The receptor library was made with the immunoSEQ multiplex PCR assay. TCRdb retrieved this table from immuneACCESS and kept in-frame rearrangements only. Not all clones are present; in checked studies, unresolved V genes account for under half, and no reason is known for the remainder. For this sample the table gives under 85,000 clones, of which 94% were detected only once. About 6.2% of the sample is taken by the ten largest. The sequencing sample was made of blood. These receptors all come from a woman in her thirties or forties in good health.

The CDR3 DNA follows: TGTGCCAGCAGTTTTGACCTACTCCACGAGCAGTACTTC. Translating gives CASSFDLLHEQYF. The V call is TRBV6-2 or TRBV6-3, the J call TRBJ2-7; D is unresolved. V lost 4 bases, J lost 5 bases, and 12 bases lay in between. This CDR3 is built from 13 residues. Germline CDR1 MNHEY, CDR2 SVGEGT.

V and J are TRBV4-1 and TRBJ2-1, with D perhaps TRBD1 (6 bases). V lost 0 bases and J 7 bases, leaving 22 bases between the germline ends. The CDR3 loop spans 18 amino acids. Germline loops: CDR1 MGHRA, CDR2 YSYEKL. The CDR3 region has the DNA TGCGCCAGCAGCCAAGAAGAGGGGGTAATGGGGCGCCGAAATGAGCAGTTCTTC. Encoded protein: CASSQEEGVMGRRNEQFF.

The chain employs TRBV4-3 and TRBJ1-5; tentatively, D is TRBD1 (6 bases). The CDR3 is 15 residues long. With 3 bases removed from V and 7 bases from J, the gap between germline ends came to 16 bases. Germline V CDR1 and CDR2: LGHNA, YSLEER. CDR3 coding DNA: TGCGCCAGCAGCCAGAGTCCGGGGGCGGAACAGCCCCAGCATTTT. Its protein is CASSQSPGAEQPQHF.

This clone was detected once. The V call is TRBV3-1 (or the pseudogene TRBV3-2), the J call TRBJ1-2; D is undetermined. This CDR3 contains 15 residues. Germline assignment: CDR1 LGHDT and CDR2 YNNKEL (reference sequence). The V end was cut by 2 bases, the J end by 7 bases, with 17 bases between. The CDR3 sequence is CASSQRRPTSGGYTF. As DNA, the CDR3 is TGTGCCAGCAGCCAACGACGGCCGACCTCAGGTGGCTACACCTTC.

This clone was detected once. The chain joins TRBV7-9 to TRBJ2-5; tentatively, D is TRBD1 (6 bases). V lost 0 bases, J lost 5 bases, and 10 bases lay in between. Germline assignment: CDR1 SEHNR and CDR2 FQNEAQ (reference sequence). This CDR3 is 14 amino acids long. The CDR3 DNA follows: TGTGCCAGCAGCTTAGCGATGGGGGCTGAGACCCAGTACTTC. Translating gives CASSLAMGAETQYF. The full variable domain, its missing parts supplied by reference TRBV7-9 and TRBJ2-5, is DTGVSQNPRHKITKRGQNVTFRCDPISEHNRLYWYRQTLGQGPEFLTYFQNEAQLEKSRLLSDRFSAERPKGSFSTLEIQRTEQGDSAMYLCASSLAMGAETQYFGPGTRLLVL.

The chain has TRBV3-1 (or the pseudogene TRBV3-2) and TRBJ2-7; 7 positions agree with TRBD2. The CDR3 is 16 residues long. Looked up from germline, CDR1 is LGHDT and CDR2 is YNNKEL (reference sequence). V lost 2 bases and J lost 7; bases outside the gene matches: 14. The CDR3 loop is CASSQSILAGVDEQYF. For the CDR3, the DNA is TGTGCCAGCAGCCAAAGTATTTTGGCGGGAGTGGATGAGCAGTACTTC.

The chain employs TRBV5-6 and TRBJ2-7; possible D gene TRBD2, 6 bases. Germline assignment: CDR1 SGHDT and CDR2 YYEEEE. Between the trimmed V and J ends, which lost 2 bases and 13 bases, there was a span of 10 bases. The CDR3 totals 10 residues. The CDR3 region has the DNA TGTGCCAGCAGCTTCGGGACTGATTACTTC. Translated: CASSFGTDYF.

The rearrangement links TRBV6-1 to TRBJ1-5, with 9 bases that match TRBD1. CDR3 length: 16 residues. The J segment lost 6 bases and the V segment lost 3 bases, leaving 9 bases of the junction unmatched. Germline CDR1 is MNHNS and CDR2 is SASEGT. In nucleotides, the CDR3 is TGTGCCAGCAGTGAGCAGGGACAGGGATTGGGTCAGCCCCAGCATTTT. This encodes CASSEQGQGLGQPQHF.

This clone was counted once. The gene calls are TRBV12-5 and TRBJ2-7, with 9 bases aligning to TRBD1. The CDR3 contains 16 residues. The V and J ends lost 4 bases and 4 bases, in that order; junction bases with no gene match: 11. CDR1 is LGHNT, CDR2 FRNRAP, per germline. This chain's CDR3 is CASGSQPGTGRYEQYF. CDR3 sequence (DNA): TGTGCTAGTGGTTCGCAGCCCGGGACAGGGAGGTACGAGCAGTACTTC.

The rearrangement joins TRBV5-6 to TRBJ2-1; 12 bases fit TRBD2. The CDR3 has 16 residues. Germline V lookup: CDR1 SGHDT, CDR2 YYEEEE. V lost 4 bases, J lost 7 bases, and 9 bases stayed unmatched. The CDR3 protein is CASSAGLAGYINEQFF. DNA of the CDR3: TGTGCCAGCAGCGCGGGACTAGCGGGTTATATAAATGAGCAGTTCTTC.

This chain connects TRBV7-6 to TRBJ1-5; a possible D gene is TRBD1 (5 bases). Trimming cost V 6 bases and J 2 bases, with 11 bases left between them. The CDR3 loop spans 14 amino acids. Germline V gene lookup returns CDR1 SGHVS and CDR2 FNYEAQ. The CDR3 is CASSQGVGNQPQHF. The DNA of the CDR3 is TGTGCCAGCAGTCAGGGTGTTGGCAATCAGCCCCAGCATTTT.

CDR3 region: CASSLGASGNNEQFF. The CDR3 coding sequence is TGCGCCAGCAGCTTGGGGGCTAGCGGTAACAATGAGCAGTTCTTC. The V gene is TRBV5-1, the J gene TRBJ2-1; TRBD2 agrees at 7 bases. V lost 0 bases, J lost 5 bases, and 5 bases stayed unmatched. Germline CDR1 SGHRS, CDR2 YFSETQ. This CDR3 is 15 amino acids long. The whole variable domain, remainder taken from reference TRBV5-1 and TRBJ2-1, is KAGVTQTPRYLIKTRGQQVTLSCSPISGHRSVSWYQQTPGQGLQFLFEYFSETQRNKGNFPGRFSGRQFSNSRSEMNVSTLELGDSALYLCASSLGASGNNEQFFGPGTRLTVL.

The chain employs TRBV18 and TRBJ1-2; 10 nucleotides agree with TRBD1. This CDR3 spans 15 amino acids. V lost 2 bases and J lost 2; bases outside the gene matches: 2. The germline V gene has CDR1 KGHSH and CDR2 LQKENI. The CDR3 loop is CASSPGTGENYGYTF. In nucleotides, the CDR3 is TGTGCCAGCTCACCAGGGACAGGGGAGAACTATGGCTACACCTTC.

This clone was counted only a few times. This specimen includes other DNA sequences encoding the same CDR3. V usage is TRBV5-1 and J usage is TRBJ1-4; a weak D match, TRBD1 (5 bases). V lost 4 bases to trimming and J lost 8 bases, with 15 bases between them. The CDR3 runs to 14 residues. CDR1 and CDR2 from the germline V gene are SGHRS and YFSETQ. The CDR3 nucleotides read TGCGCCAGCAGCCTTGGGACGGGCGGGGAAAAACTGTTTTTT. Amino acid sequence: CASSLGTGGEKLFF.

The gene calls are TRBV7-2 and TRBJ2-7; TRBD2 aligns across 7 bases. The CDR3 is made up of 14 amino acids. CDR1 and CDR2 (germline): SGHTA, FQGNSA. V dropped 5 bases and J dropped 1; count of bases not matched to a gene: 5. The CDR3 region has the DNA TGTGCCAGCAGCGTGCCGGGACTATCCTACGAGCAGTACTTC. It translates to CASSVPGLSYEQYF. Complete variable domain (other parts from reference TRBV7-2 and TRBJ2-7): GAGVSQSPSNKVTEKGKDVELRCDPISGHTALYWYRQSLGQGLEFLIYFQGNSAPDKSGLPSDRFSAERTGGSVSTLTIQRTQQEDSAVYLCASSVPGLSYEQYFGPGTRLTVT.

The rearrangement joins TRBV19 to TRBJ1-1; perhaps TRBD1 as D (5 bases). Germline V gene lookup returns CDR1 LNHDA and CDR2 SQIVND (reference sequence). The CDR3 is 14 amino acids. Trimming left V 9 bases short and J 5 bases short, with 19 bases between. The DNA of the CDR3 is TGTGCCAGCAAGTTGGGCAGAGGGGATACTGAAGCTTTCTTT. It is translated as CASKLGRGDTEAFF.

The V call is TRBV5-1, the J call TRBJ2-1, with a possible D match to TRBD2 (5 bases). CDR1 is SGHRS and CDR2 is YFSETQ in the germline V gene. CDR3 length: 14 amino acids. The germline V and J ends were trimmed by 3 bases and 8 bases, with 15 bases remaining between them. Here the CDR3 DNA reads TGCGCCAGCAGCTCCCAGACTACCGGGGATGAGCAGTTCTTC. Translating gives CASSSQTTGDEQFF.

The chain joins TRBV27 to TRBJ2-4; tentatively, D is TRBD2 (5 bases). The CDR3 is 12 amino acids. Trimming took off 6 bases at V and 3 bases at J, with 6 bases between the two ends. The germline V gene has CDR1 MNHEY and CDR2 SMNVEV (reference sequence). CDR3 sequence: CASRGVKNIQYF. The CDR3 coding sequence is TGTGCCAGCAGGGGAGTCAAAAACATTCAGTACTTC.

V is TRBV6-2 or TRBV6-3 and J is TRBJ1-6; D not resolved. Germline loops: CDR1 MNHEY, CDR2 SVGEGT. The V gene lost 2 bases and the J gene lost 9 bases, with 14 bases spanning the gap. The CDR3 covers 15 residues. The DNA for the CDR3 is TGTGCCAGCAGTTACGGGCCTCTCGGAATTTCACCCCTCCACTTT. Translating it yields CASSYGPLGISPLHF.

CDR3 region: CASSQWGDTQYF. CDR3 in DNA: TGCGCCAGCAGCCAATGGGGGGATACGCAGTATTTT. The chain couples TRBV4-1 to TRBJ2-3, with D perhaps being TRBD1 or TRBD2 (5 bases each). CDR1 is MGHRA and CDR2 is YSYEKL in the germline V gene. This CDR3 is 12 amino acids long. Trimming stripped 2 bases from V and 6 bases from J, with 6 bases between.

The CDR3 nucleotides read TGTGCCAGCAGCAAAGTAAGGACGGCGGGTCTGAACAATGAGCAGTTCTTC. It codes for CASSKVRTAGLNNEQFF. The chain uses TRBV21-1 and TRBJ2-1; the D call TRBD2 from the table was never checked on the DNA. TRBV21-1 constitutes a pseudogene. There are 17 residues in the CDR3.

This chain links TRBV4-1 with TRBJ2-7, with a tentative D call TRBD2 (5 bases). Per the germline V gene, CDR1 is MGHRA and CDR2 is YSYEKL. With 0 bases removed from V and 0 bases from J, the gap between germline ends came to 9 bases. This CDR3 contains 15 residues. DNA for the CDR3: TGCGCCAGCAGCCAAGATCAGCGGAGCTCCTACGAGCAGTACTTC. Its protein product is CASSQDQRSSYEQYF.

The chain couples TRBV5-1 to TRBJ2-3, with 13 bases that match TRBD2. The CDR3 contains 19 residues. CDR1 is SGHRS, CDR2 YFSETQ, per germline. After removal of 1 base from V and 3 bases from J, the junction contained 11 bases not matched to a gene. The CDR3 protein is CASSLPGLAGAMWTDTQYF. The CDR3 nucleotides read TGCGCCAGCAGCTTGCCTGGACTAGCGGGGGCGATGTGGACAGATACGCAGTATTTT.

The genes are TRBV29-1 and TRBJ2-1, with D maybe TRBD1 (6 bases). The CDR3 runs 15 residues. V was pared by 6 bases and J by 7 bases, with 22 bases between. Germline lookup yields CDR1 SQVTM and CDR2 ANQGSEA. The CDR3 loop reads CSVIRQTGFFNEQFF. The CDR3 DNA reads as TGCAGCGTCATCCGGCAAACAGGGTTTTTTAATGAGCAGTTCTTC.

The chain combines TRBV10-3 with TRBJ2-7, with 11 bases aligning to TRBD2. V trimming: 7 bases; J trimming: 7 bases; junction bases outside the gene matches: 6. The germline V gene has CDR1 ENHRY and CDR2 SYGVKD. The CDR3 is 13 residues long. The CDR3 sequence: CAIKTSGAGEQYF. Written as DNA, the CDR3 is TGTGCCATCAAGACTAGCGGGGCGGGGGAGCAGTACTTC.

This chain uses TRBV5-1 with TRBJ1-1; D is ambiguous. Trimming stripped 4 bases from V and 1 base from J, with 11 bases between. The CDR3 loop spans 14 amino acids. Germline V CDR1 and CDR2: SGHRS, YFSETQ. CDR3 in amino acids: CASSDATANTEAFF. As DNA, the CDR3 is TGCGCCAGCAGCGATGCCACAGCGAACACTGAAGCTTTCTTT.

This chain joins TRBV14 and TRBJ1-5; no clear D. The CDR3 is made up of 12 amino acids. Deletions cut 4 bases from V and 3 bases from J, with 4 bases between. Germline V gene sequence: CDR1 SGHDN, CDR2 FVKESK. The CDR3 region has the DNA TGTGCCAGCAGCCGAGCCAATCAGCCCCAGCATTTT. Residues: CASSRANQPQHF.